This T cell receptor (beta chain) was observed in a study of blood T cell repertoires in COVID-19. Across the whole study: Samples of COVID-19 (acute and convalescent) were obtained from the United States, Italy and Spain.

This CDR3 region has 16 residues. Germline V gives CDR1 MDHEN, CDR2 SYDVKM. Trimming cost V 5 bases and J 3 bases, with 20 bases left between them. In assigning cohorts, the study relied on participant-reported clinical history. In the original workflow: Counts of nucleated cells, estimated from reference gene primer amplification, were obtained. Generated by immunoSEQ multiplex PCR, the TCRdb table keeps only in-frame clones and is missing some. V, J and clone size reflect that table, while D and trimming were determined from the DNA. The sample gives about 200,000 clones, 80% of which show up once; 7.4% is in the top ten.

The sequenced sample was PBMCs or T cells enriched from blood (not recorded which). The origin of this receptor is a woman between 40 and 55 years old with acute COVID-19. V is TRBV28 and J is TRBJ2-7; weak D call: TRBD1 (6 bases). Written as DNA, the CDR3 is TGTGCCAGCAGTGACTCCAGGGCAGGGGCAGTCTACGAGCAGTACTTC. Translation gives CASSDSRAGAVYEQYF.